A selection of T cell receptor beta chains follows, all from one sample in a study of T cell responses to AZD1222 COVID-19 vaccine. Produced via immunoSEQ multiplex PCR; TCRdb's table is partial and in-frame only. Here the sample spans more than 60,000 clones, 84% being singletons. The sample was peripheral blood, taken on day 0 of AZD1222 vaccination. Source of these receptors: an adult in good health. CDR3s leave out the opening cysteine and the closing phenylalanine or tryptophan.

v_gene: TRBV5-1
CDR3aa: ASSREPPNYGYT

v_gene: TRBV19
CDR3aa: ASRTSDLGSYEQY

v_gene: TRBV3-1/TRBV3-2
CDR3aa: ASSPSRGTGELF

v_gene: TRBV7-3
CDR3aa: ASSLIPGGRATNEKLF

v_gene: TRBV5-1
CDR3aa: ASSLQGAGNIQY

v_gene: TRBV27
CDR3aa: ASSLSTGESSNYGYT

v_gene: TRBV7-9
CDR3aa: ASSLDLGYGYT

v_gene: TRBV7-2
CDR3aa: ASSYIAGTETQY

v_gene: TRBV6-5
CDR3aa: ASRDGTGNPGELF

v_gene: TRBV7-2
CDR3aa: ASRTSENTGELF

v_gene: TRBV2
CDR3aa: ASQGEGPQH

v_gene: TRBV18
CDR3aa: ASSPSWGENEKLF

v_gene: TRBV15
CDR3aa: ATSRVRTASGNTIY

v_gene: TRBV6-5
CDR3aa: ASSYSAGGTDTQY

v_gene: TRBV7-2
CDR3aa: ASSLERSLTDTQY

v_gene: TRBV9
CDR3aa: ASSVGQPGGMNTEAF

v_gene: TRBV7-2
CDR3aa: ASRLRQGAGTEAF

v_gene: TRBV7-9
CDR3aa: ASSSRTNPYEQY

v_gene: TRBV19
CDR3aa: ASRAQAASGNTIY

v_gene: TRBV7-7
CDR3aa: ASSLAADRGRTNYGYT

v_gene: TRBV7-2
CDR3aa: ASSLRTSGRAGELF

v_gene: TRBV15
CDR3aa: ATSRDQLGTEAF

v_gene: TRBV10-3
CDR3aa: ASAGTRYGYT

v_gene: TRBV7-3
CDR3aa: ASSLTFGSEAF

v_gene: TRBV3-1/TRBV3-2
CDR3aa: ASSHRQKFMYLQY

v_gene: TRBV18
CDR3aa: ASSPRGTPGANVLT

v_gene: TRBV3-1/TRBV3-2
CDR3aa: ASSQGPQRYYGYT